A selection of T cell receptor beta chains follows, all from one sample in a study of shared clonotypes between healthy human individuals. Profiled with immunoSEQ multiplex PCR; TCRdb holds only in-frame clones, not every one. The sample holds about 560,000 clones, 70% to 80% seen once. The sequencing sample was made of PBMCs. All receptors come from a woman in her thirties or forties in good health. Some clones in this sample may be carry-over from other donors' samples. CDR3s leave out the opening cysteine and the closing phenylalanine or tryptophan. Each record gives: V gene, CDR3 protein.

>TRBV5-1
ASSRDRQGSEQY
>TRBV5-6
ASTLRTRSQETQY
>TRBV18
ASSRGDASYEQY
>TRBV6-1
ASSEDRVNTEAF
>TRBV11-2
ASSRRDSQETQY
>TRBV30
AWNLAAGELF
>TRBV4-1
ASSQPFSKVGYYEQY
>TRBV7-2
ASSRRMSPGELF
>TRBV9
ASTRTGGPNTEAF
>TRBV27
ASSPRDRVNTGELF
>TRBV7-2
ASSLEQGAPNYGYT
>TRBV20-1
SARGVREQF
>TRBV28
ASSWDRSYEQY
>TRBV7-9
ASSLGTGAAYEQY
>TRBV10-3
AISESVDLAF
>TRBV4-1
ASSQVMTGGAGQETQY
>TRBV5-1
ASSLVAGGETGELF
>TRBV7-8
ASSSRTVNTEAF
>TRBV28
ASSLWISGWDTDTQY
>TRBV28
ASSWDRGRMSNQPQH
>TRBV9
ASTAAGGTDTQY
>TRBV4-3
ASSQDWRDQETQY
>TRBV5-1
ASSLGAGYPTGELF
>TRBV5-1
ASSGGVLGGPTGRGNTEAF
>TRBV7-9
ASSSYGEGNNEQF
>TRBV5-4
ASSLDLEQY
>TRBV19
ASSTQYNEQF
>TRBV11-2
ASSLEGASGGYNEQF
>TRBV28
ASSLLGGLEETQY
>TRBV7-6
ASSLGQGNYEQY
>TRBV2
ASSVETGEKLF
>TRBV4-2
ASSQAPGTTNEQF
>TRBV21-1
ASSKGSTGTHLDNGYT
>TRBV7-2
ASSLEGTSVYNEQF
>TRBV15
ATSRDGGAHYEQY
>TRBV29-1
SADGTSERMSTDTQY
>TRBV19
ASSMIEGGVNEQF
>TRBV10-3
AISEAGAYSPLH
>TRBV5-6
ASLHISRKTYGYT
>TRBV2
ASSERGGLETQY
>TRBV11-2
ASSLGQGIIQY
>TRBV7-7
ASSPSYTGELF
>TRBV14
ASSGTNTDTQY
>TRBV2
ASTWGLSQPQH
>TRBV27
ASSRGSGSYEQY
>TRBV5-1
ASSAGLAENTYEQY
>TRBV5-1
ASSLGSAATDTQY
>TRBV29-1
SVEREQGEQY
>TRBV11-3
ASSLAAGSYNEQF
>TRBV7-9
ASSPTPPTEAF
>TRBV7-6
ASSPIAGGPGEQY
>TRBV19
ASSSRLAGGEQY
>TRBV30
AWAVSGNTIY
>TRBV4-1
ASSQDHQLAGGEQY
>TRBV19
ASSIQVGNYNEQF
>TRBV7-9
ASSLVSDEQY
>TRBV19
ARRPGREGGEQY
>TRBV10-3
AITSGPTNEQY
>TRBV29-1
SARTSGSYEQY